The 28 T cell receptor beta chains listed next were all sequenced from one sample in a study of breast tumors, draining lymph nodes, adjacent tissues (dated by TCRdb to the mid-2010s). The protocol used for the library was multiplex PCR. TCRdb records Illumina HiSeq 2000 as the sequencer. Using fastp at Q25 and MiXCR, TCRdb reprocessed the public reads and kept productive beta chains. Each entry is one CDR3 protein sequence, shown with its most common DNA and genes. This sample gives about 53,000 distinct CDR3 sequences in total; roughly 39% of them show up just once. Under 12% of the sample belongs to the ten largest clones. Sequenced material: breast tumor tissue. The source of these receptors is a female donor with breast cancer. Some clones in this sample may be carry-over from other donors' samples.

Remarks on this clonotype: One end of the junction fails to match germline, which may point to a read error. The chain couples TRBV20-1 to TRBJ1-2; D gene uncertain. The CDR3 runs 12 residues. CDR1 is DFQATT and CDR2 is SNEGSKA in the germline V gene (reference sequence). The CDR3 DNA sequence: TGCAGTGCTAGAGGACATAACTATGGCTTCACCTTC. It yields the protein CSARGHNYGFTF.

The V gene is TRBV10-3, the J gene TRBJ1-6, with unresolved D. The ends were cut back, 4 bases at V and 7 bases at J, with 14 bases in the middle. The CDR3 runs 15 residues. CDR1 and CDR2 from the germline V gene are ENHRY and SYGVKD. CDR3 region: CAISGGPIGNSPLHF. The CDR3 bases are TGTGCCATCAGTGGAGGTCCCATCGGGAATTCACCCCTCCACTTT.

V and J are TRBV9 and TRBJ2-5; 10 positions agree with TRBD2. The junction had 3 bases not matched to a gene; V was cut back by 0 bases and J by 4 bases. The germline gives CDR1 SGDLS, CDR2 YYNGEE. The CDR3 covers 15 residues. DNA for the CDR3: TGTGCCAGCAGCGTAGGGGCTAGCGGGGGAGAGACCCAGTACTTC. Its protein is CASSVGASGGETQYF.

This clonotype has a count of ten or more. This sequence joins TRBV12-3 or TRBV12-4 and TRBJ2-7; D is perhaps TRBD1 (6 bases). Deletions cut 6 bases from V and 4 bases from J, with 10 bases between. The CDR3 totals 12 residues. The CDR3 DNA sequence: TGTGCCAGCAGCCAACAGGGTTACGAGCAGTACTTC. As protein: CASSQQGYEQYF.

This clonotype was seen ten or more times. The rearrangement joins TRBV6-1 to TRBJ2-7; 7 positions agree with TRBD1. The ends lost 6 bases at V and 3 bases at J; junction bases unmatched: 2. The CDR3 runs 12 residues. CDR1 is MNHNS, CDR2 SASEGT, per germline. CDR3 region: CASRGDSYEQYF. Here the CDR3 DNA reads TGTGCCAGCAGAGGGGACAGCTACGAGCAGTACTTC.

This clonotype occurred a few times. The V gene is TRBV20-1, the J gene TRBJ2-3, with TRBD2 matching 8 bases. V was clipped by 5 bases and J by 11 bases; unmatched bases: 18. Germline-derived CDR1 and CDR2 are DFQATT and SNEGSKA (reference sequence). This CDR3 region has 15 residues. The CDR3 region is CSAPNLAGSYNEQYF. CDR3 nucleotide sequence: TGCAGTGCTCCGAACCTAGCGGGCTCCTACAATGAGCAGTATTTT.

This chain joins TRBV11-3 and TRBJ2-1, with D possibly being TRBD2 (6 bases). The CDR3 totals 18 residues. The germline V and J ends were trimmed by 8 bases and 6 bases, with 29 bases remaining between them. CDR1 is SGHNT, CDR2 YENEEA, per germline. The CDR3 is CASALEGGAASSANEQFF. DNA for the CDR3: TGTGCCAGCGCATTGGAAGGCGGGGCGGCTAGTTCCGCCAATGAGCAGTTCTTC.

This clonotype was seen more than once but under ten times. The V and J genes are TRBV20-1 and TRBJ2-7; D may be TRBD1 or TRBD2 (5 bases each). Germline V gene data show CDR1 as DFQATT and CDR2 as SNEGSKA (reference sequence). The CDR3 is made up of 12 amino acids. Trimming pared 6 bases from V and 2 bases from J, leaving 11 bases between. CDR3 DNA: TGCAGTGCGGCCGGGACCACCTACGAGCAGTACTTC. It specifies CSAAGTTYEQYF.

This clonotype was found many times. The chain couples TRBV7-2 to TRBJ2-2, with 9 positions matching TRBD2. The germline CDR1 and CDR2 sequences are SGHTA and FQGNSA. The CDR3 sequence is 17 residues long. V was clipped by 6 bases and J by 5 bases; unmatched bases: 13. CDR3 region: CASSRPAGGPFTGELFF. The CDR3 DNA follows: TGTGCCAGCAGTAGGCCAGCGGGAGGCCCCTTTACCGGGGAGCTGTTTTTT.

The chain uses TRBV4-3 and TRBJ1-2, with TRBD1 matching 8 bases. J was trimmed by 3 bases and V by 6 bases; bases with no gene match: 6. The CDR3 has 14 amino acids. CDR1 and CDR2 (germline): LGHNA, YSLEER. CDR3 coding DNA: TGCGCCAGCAGTCTCAGGGGGCTCGACTATGGCTACACCTTC. It encodes CASSLRGLDYGYTF.

This clonotype was observed many times. The J gene is TRBJ2-7, the V gene TRBV4-3; unclear D gene. The length of the CDR3 is 16 residues. CDR1 is LGHNA, CDR2 YSLEER, per germline. Trimming removed 1 base from V and 0 bases from J, with 13 bases in between. The CDR3 DNA sequence: TGCGCCAGCAGCCAAGGTGACCGAGCGAGCTCCTACGAGCAGTACTTC. Amino acids: CASSQGDRASSYEQYF.

This clonotype was observed at least ten times. The chain combines TRBV5-8 with TRBJ2-1; D not certain. This CDR3 is built from 12 residues. CDR1 and CDR2 (germline): SGHTS, YDEGEE. V was clipped by 0 bases and J by 12 bases, with 10 bases between them. The CDR3 coding sequence is TGTGCCAGCAGCTTGGAGTTGGCTATGCAGTTCTTC. This translates into CASSLELAMQFF.

The CDR3 sequence is CSARDFLAVIYEQFF. The DNA of the CDR3 is TGCAGTGCTAGAGATTTTTTGGCGGTTATCTATGAGCAGTTCTTC. The chain links TRBV20-1 to TRBJ2-1, with D uncertain. Trimming removed 0 bases from V and 8 bases from J, with 17 bases in between. The CDR3 contains 15 residues. Germline V lookup: CDR1 DFQATT, CDR2 SNEGSKA (reference sequence).

J is TRBJ1-5 and V is TRBV5-6; the D gene is possibly TRBD1 (5 bases). From germline, CDR1 is SGHDT and CDR2 YYEEEE. The V end lost 2 bases, the J end lost 0 bases, and 9 bases lay between the germline ends. The CDR3 runs 15 residues. The CDR3 region has the DNA TGTGCCAGCAGCTTTCTCGGGGGTAGCAATCAGCCCCAGCATTTT. Translated, it gives CASSFLGGSNQPQHF.

This clonotype was found many times. The chain recombines TRBV6-2 or TRBV6-3 with TRBJ2-5; possibly TRBD1 or TRBD2 for D (5 bases each). The CDR3 is made up of 17 amino acids. The V gene lost 4 bases and the J gene lost 3 bases, with 21 bases spanning the gap. Germline V lookup: CDR1 MNHEY, CDR2 SVGEGT. As DNA, the CDR3 is TGTGCCAGCAGTTCCCCATTCGAGCGGAGACAGAAAGAGACCCAGTACTTC. Its protein product is CASSSPFERRQKETQYF.

At least ten counts were recorded for this clonotype. This chain connects TRBV7-9 to TRBJ1-6; possible D gene TRBD1, 5 bases. The CDR3 runs 14 residues. V shed 5 bases and J shed 10 bases, with 15 bases lying between them. Germline V gene sequence: CDR1 SEHNR, CDR2 FQNEAQ (reference sequence). As DNA, the CDR3 is TGTGCCAGCAGCCCCCAAGGGGTCGGGTCACCCCTCCACTTT. It translates to CASSPQGVGSPLHF.

This clonotype has a count of ten or more. This chain links TRBV9 with TRBJ2-1; D not certain. The germline V and J ends were trimmed by 6 bases and 4 bases, with 8 bases remaining between them. Germline CDR1 is SGDLS and CDR2 is YYNGEE. The CDR3 totals 12 residues. The CDR3: CASNDGYNEQFF. CDR3 in DNA: TGTGCCAGCAACGACGGGTACAATGAGCAGTTCTTC.

This clonotype was observed many times. CDR3 in DNA: TGTGCCAGCAGCTTAGCGCGTGGGCGGGAGACAGATACGCAGTATTTT. Translation: CASSLARGRETDTQYF. V is TRBV7-2 and J is TRBJ2-3; TRBD2 matches 7 bases. The CDR3 has 16 amino acids. Trimming at V came to 0 bases and at J to 3 bases, leaving 6 bases not matched to a gene. Germline CDR1 reads SGHTA; CDR2 reads FQGNSA.

This clonotype was seen many times. The chain recombines TRBV29-1 with TRBJ2-7; TRBD1 agrees at 7 bases. V was clipped by 6 bases and J by 0 bases; unmatched bases: 5. The CDR3 is 13 residues long. The germline CDR1 and CDR2 sequences are SQVTM and ANQGSEA. The CDR3 here is CSVATGNSYEQYF. CDR3 nucleotide sequence: TGCAGCGTGGCGACAGGGAACTCCTACGAGCAGTACTTC.

Comment on this clonotype: No conserved phenylalanine or tryptophan ends this CDR3, so it is likely a read error. The DNA is omitted, as the CDR3 cannot be located on it reliably, and the CDR3 follows TCRdb's listing. The rearrangement joins TRBV29-1 to TRBJ1-2. The CDR3 sequence runs 9 residues, both termini included. CDR1 is SQVTM and CDR2 is ANQGSEA in the germline V gene. CDR3 residues: CSVRIRRDH.

There are a few counts of this clonotype. The V call is TRBV7-2, the J call TRBJ1-1; 7 bases agree with TRBD1. The V gene end was trimmed by 7 bases and the J gene end by 3 bases; junction bases not matched to a gene: 11. Germline V gene lookup returns CDR1 SGHTA and CDR2 FQGNSA. The CDR3 extends over 15 amino acids. The CDR3 bases are TGTGCCAGCATTCGGACAGGCTGGGGTGACACTGAAGCTTTCTTT. It specifies CASIRTGWGDTEAFF. Together with reference TRBV7-2 and TRBJ1-1, the CDR3 gives the full variable domain: GAGVSQSPSNKVTEKGKDVELRCDPISGHTALYWYRQSLGQGLEFLIYFQGNSAPDKSGLPSDRFSAERTGGSVSTLTIQRTQQEDSAVYLCASIRTGWGDTEAFFGQGTRLTVV.

With regard to this clonotype: This may arise from a read error, as a much more abundant clone is one base away. The chain employs TRBV6-2 or TRBV6-3 and TRBJ1-2; D is unclear. CDR3 length: 12 amino acids. CDR1 MNHEY and CDR2 SVGEGT come from the germline V gene. The CDR3 sequence: CSSSYPEDGYTF. CDR3 coding DNA: TGTTCCAGCAGTTATCCGGAGGATGGCTACACCTTC.

In this sample, this clonotype turned up many times. The V and J genes are TRBV18 and TRBJ2-7; either TRBD1 or TRBD2 may fit D (5 bases each). CDR3 length: 13 amino acids. From germline, CDR1 is KGHSH and CDR2 LQKENI. V was pared by 2 bases and J by 6 bases, with 11 bases between. The CDR3 coding sequence is TGTGCCAGCTCACCAGGGACCGGTAGCGAGCAGTACTTC. This encodes CASSPGTGSEQYF.

This clonotype showed up many times. The V call is TRBV12-3 or TRBV12-4, the J call TRBJ1-6, with 7 bases aligning to TRBD1. V gave up 4 bases and J gave up 10 bases; unmatched junction bases: 7. CDR3 length: 14 residues. The CDR3 DNA is TGTGCCAGCAGTTCTAATACAGGGGTCTCACCCCTCCACTTT. It yields the protein CASSSNTGVSPLHF.

This clonotype was detected many times. The rearrangement links TRBV29-1 to TRBJ2-4; D possibly matches TRBD1 or TRBD2 (6 bases each). Deletions cut 5 bases from V and 3 bases from J, with 11 bases between. The CDR3 loop spans 13 amino acids. CDR1 is SQVTM and CDR2 is ANQGSEA in the germline V gene. CDR3 nucleotides: TGCAGCGTTACCAGGGGAGGCAAAAACATTCAGTACTTC. It is translated as CSVTRGGKNIQYF. The variable domain in full, completed from reference TRBV29-1 and TRBJ2-4, reads SAVISQKPSRDICQRGTSLTIQCQVDSQVTMMFWYRQQPGQSLTLIATANQGSEATYESGFVIDKFPISRPNLTFSTLTVSNMSPEDSSIYLCSVTRGGKNIQYFGAGTRLSVL.

The chain couples TRBV12-3 or TRBV12-4 to TRBJ2-7, with D unclear. Between the trimmed V and J ends, which lost 3 bases and 6 bases, there was a span of 12 bases. This CDR3 is 13 amino acids long. CDR3 nucleotides: TGTGCCAGCAGTTTCCAGACGCTCCCCGAGCAGTACTTC. It translates to CASSFQTLPEQYF.

The J gene is TRBJ1-2, the V gene TRBV5-6; tentative D call: TRBD1 (5 bases). Germline V gives CDR1 SGHDT, CDR2 YYEEEE. The CDR3 runs 18 residues. V lost 4 bases and J lost 4, with 26 bases in between. CDR3 nucleotides: TGTGCCAGCAGCCCCGACCCAGCACAGCTGGGGGGAGGCTATGGCTACACCTTC. Translated, it gives CASSPDPAQLGGGYGYTF.

This clonotype has at least ten counts. The V and J genes are TRBV27 and TRBJ2-5; TRBD1 agrees at 10 bases. V shed 5 bases, J shed 2 bases, and the junction held 20 bases outside the gene matches. The CDR3 extends over 20 amino acids. From germline, CDR1 is MNHEY and CDR2 SMNVEV (reference sequence). The CDR3 DNA is TGTGCCAGCAGTCTTATCGGTAGGACAGGGGGTACCACCAGTCAAGAGACCCAGTACTTC. Its protein is CASSLIGRTGGTTSQETQYF.